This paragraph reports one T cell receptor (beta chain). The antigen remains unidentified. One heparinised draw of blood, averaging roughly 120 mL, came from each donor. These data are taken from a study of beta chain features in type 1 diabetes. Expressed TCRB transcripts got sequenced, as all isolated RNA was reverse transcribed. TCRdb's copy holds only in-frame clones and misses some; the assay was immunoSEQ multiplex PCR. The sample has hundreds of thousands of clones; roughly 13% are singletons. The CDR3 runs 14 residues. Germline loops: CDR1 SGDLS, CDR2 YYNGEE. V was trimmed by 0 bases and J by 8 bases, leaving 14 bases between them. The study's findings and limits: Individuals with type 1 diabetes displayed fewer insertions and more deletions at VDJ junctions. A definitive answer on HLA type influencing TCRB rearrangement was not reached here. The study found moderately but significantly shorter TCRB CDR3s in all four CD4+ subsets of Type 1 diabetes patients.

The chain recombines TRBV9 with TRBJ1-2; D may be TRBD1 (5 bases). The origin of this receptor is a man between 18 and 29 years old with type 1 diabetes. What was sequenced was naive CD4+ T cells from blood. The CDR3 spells CASSVGMGPGGYTF. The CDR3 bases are TGTGCCAGCAGCGTAGGAATGGGACCGGGAGGCTACACCTTC.